The 13 T cell receptor beta chains listed next were all sequenced from one sample in a study of blood T cell repertoires in COVID-19. Here immunoSEQ multiplex PCR was the method, and the copy in TCRdb shows in-frame clones only, minus some. The sample has approximately 360,000 clones; 85% to 90% are singletons. Sequenced: PBMCs or T cells enriched from blood (not recorded which). All receptors come from a young woman with acute COVID-19.

This clone has a single count. The V call is TRBV9, the J call TRBJ2-1; D might be TRBD2 (7 bases). The CDR3 consists of 18 residues. CDR1 and CDR2 (germline): SGDLS, YYNGEE. Trimming cost V 4 bases and J 4 bases, with 24 bases left between them. CDR3 DNA sequence: TGTGCCAGCAGCCTCGGCCGGGGGGCAGGCGGAGATTACAATGAGCAGTTCTTC. Protein: CASSLGRGAGGDYNEQFF.

The rearrangement links TRBV4-1 to TRBJ2-1, with 7 bases matching TRBD1. The CDR3 loop spans 16 amino acids. Trimming at V came to 6 bases and at J to 0 bases, leaving 8 bases not matched to a gene. From germline, CDR1 is MGHRA and CDR2 YSYEKL. CDR3 amino acids: CASRPVSGGSYNEQFF. As DNA, the CDR3 is TGCGCCAGCAGGCCAGTCTCAGGGGGCTCCTACAATGAGCAGTTCTTC.

The chain couples TRBV7-7 to TRBJ2-1, with 13 positions matching TRBD2. Trimming cost V 4 bases and J 6 bases; bases outside gene matches: 6. The CDR3 is 16 residues long. Germline V gives CDR1 SSHAT, CDR2 FNYEAQ (reference sequence). CDR3: CASSSRTSGGINEQFF. The CDR3 DNA is TGTGCCAGCAGCTCGCGGACTAGCGGGGGAATCAATGAGCAGTTCTTC.

The chain employs TRBV5-1 and TRBJ1-1; D call uncertain. V lost 0 bases, J lost 4 bases, and 16 bases lay in between. The CDR3 is made up of 16 amino acids. The germline CDR1 and CDR2 sequences are SGHRS and YFSETQ. In nucleotides, the CDR3 is TGCGCCAGCAGCTTGGGCCAGGACTGGGGAGGCACTGAAGCTTTCTTT. Translated: CASSLGQDWGGTEAFF.

V and J are TRBV6-1 and TRBJ2-7; D possibly corresponds to TRBD1 (8 bases). The CDR3 contains 15 residues. CDR1 MNHNS and CDR2 SASEGT come from the germline V gene. V lost 4 bases to trimming and J lost 1 base, with 14 bases between them. The DNA of the CDR3 is TGTGCCAGCAGTGTAGGACAGGGAGGGTCCTACGAGCAGTACTTC. Encoded protein: CASSVGQGGSYEQYF.

V gene TRBV5-1 combines with J gene TRBJ1-1; TRBD1 matches at 9 bases. Per germline, CDR1 SGHRS and CDR2 YFSETQ. The ends lost 2 bases at V and 11 bases at J; junction bases unmatched: 13. The CDR3 contains 15 residues. In DNA, the CDR3 is TGCGCCAGCAGCTTTGGTCCGGGACAGGGCAATTGGGCTTTCTTT. This codes for CASSFGPGQGNWAFF.

CDR3 bases: TGCGCCAGCAGCTTGGAGGCTAGCGGGGGGCACGAGCAGTACTTC. Its translation is CASSLEASGGHEQYF. The rearrangement links TRBV5-1 to TRBJ2-7, with 11 bases matching TRBD2. Germline V gene sequence: CDR1 SGHRS, CDR2 YFSETQ. J was trimmed by 5 bases and V by 0 bases; bases with no gene match: 4. CDR3 size: 15 residues.

The genes are TRBV5-1 and TRBJ1-4; D not certain. Trimming pared 6 bases from V and 6 bases from J, leaving 18 bases between. This CDR3 is built from 15 residues. The V gene's germline CDR1 is SGHRS and CDR2 YFSETQ. CDR3 sequence reads: CASTPGGSRDEKLFF. CDR3 sequence (DNA): TGCGCCAGCACCCCGGGTGGCAGTCGGGATGAAAAACTGTTTTTT.

In this sample, this clone turned up a few times. The chain uses TRBV6-4 and TRBJ2-2; 9 bases agree with TRBD2. V trimming: 0 bases; J trimming: 4 bases; junction bases outside the gene matches: 3. Germline V CDR1 and CDR2: MRHNA, SNTAGT. The CDR3 totals 16 residues. The CDR3 coding sequence is TGTGCCAGCAGTGACTCAAGCGGGGGGCCCACCGGGGAGCTGTTTTTT. Translated, it gives CASSDSSGGPTGELFF.

The chain joins TRBV7-2 to TRBJ2-7; 7 nucleotides line up with TRBD1. The length of the CDR3 is 14 residues. J lost 3 bases, V lost 5 bases, and 7 bases had no gene match. CDR1 is SGHTA, CDR2 FQGNSA, per germline. CDR3 loop: CASSPMTGSYEQYF. CDR3 DNA: TGTGCCAGCAGCCCGATGACAGGGAGCTACGAGCAGTACTTC.

The DNA for the CDR3 is TGTGCCAGCAGCGTAGGGGCTAGCCTCCTTCCCTACAATGAGCAGTTCTTC. Amino acids: CASSVGASLLPYNEQFF. This rearrangement joins TRBV9 to TRBJ2-1; tentative D call: TRBD2 (5 bases). V lost 0 bases and J lost 2, with 15 bases in between. The CDR3 sequence is 17 residues long. Germline CDR1 is SGDLS and CDR2 is YYNGEE.

The chain joins TRBV4-1 to TRBJ1-1; TRBD1 agrees at 11 bases. CDR1 is MGHRA and CDR2 is YSYEKL in the germline V gene. Trimming removed 2 bases from V and 0 bases from J; junction bases left unmatched: 2. CDR3 length: 16 amino acids. CDR3 in DNA: TGCGCCAGCAGCCAATCGGGACAGGGGGTGAACACTGAAGCTTTCTTT. Translation: CASSQSGQGVNTEAFF.

The chain employs TRBV19 and TRBJ1-6; 7 positions match TRBD1. Germline-derived CDR1 and CDR2 are LNHDA and SQIVND (reference sequence). This CDR3 is 16 amino acids long. V shed 6 bases and J 6 bases; nucleotides not matched to a gene: 11. The CDR3 is CASSDIRQGGNSPLHF. The CDR3 DNA is TGTGCCAGTAGCGATATCAGACAGGGCGGTAATTCACCCCTCCACTTT.